What follows are 11 T cell receptor beta chains derived from one specimen sequenced in a study of regulatory T cells in long-lasting Graves disease. Specified time point: newly diagnosed GD, antithyroid drugs for less than 3 months. The authors made the TCR library using RNA they extracted from PBMCs. CDR3 regions were amplified by Arm-PCR using iRepertoire HTBI primers to build TCR beta libraries. One entry per CDR3 protein results from TCRdb running MiXCR on the multiplex PCR reads. The table shows around 450,000 distinct CDR3 sequences, with 15% to 20% occurring only once. This sample was also put to use in a study of T cells in Graves' hyperthyroidism and ophthalmopathy.

The sequencing here drew on peripheral blood mononuclear cells (PBMCs), taken at new diagnosis, from a patient treated with antithyroid drugs. All receptors derive from a man aged 40-55 years with Graves disease.

Many counts were recorded for this clonotype. This rearrangement joins TRBV30 to TRBJ2-1; 10 bases match TRBD2. Germline CDR1 GTSNPN, CDR2 SVGIG (reference sequence). After removal of 5 bases from V and 6 bases from J, the junction contained 4 bases not matched to a gene. This CDR3 has 13 residues. CDR3 DNA sequence: TGTGCCTGGGAGCGGGAGGGCAGCAATGAGCAGTTCTTC. Translating it yields CAWEREGSNEQFF.

The sample holds a few counts of this clonotype. The CDR3 bases are TGTGCCAGCAGTCCGACCCTTTCCTCTGGAAACACCATATATTTT. Protein product: CASSPTLSSGNTIYF. The J gene is TRBJ1-3, the V gene TRBV12-3 or TRBV12-4; D call uncertain. The CDR3 is 15 residues long. V lost 5 bases and J 0 bases, leaving 11 bases between the germline ends.

At least ten counts were recorded for this clonotype. The V call is TRBV2, the J call TRBJ2-3; 7 bases agree with TRBD1. CDR1 and CDR2 (germline): SNHLY, FYNNEI. Losses at the gene ends were 5 bases for V and 2 bases for J; bases not matched to a gene: 7. This CDR3 contains 15 residues. The DNA for the CDR3 is TGTGCCAGCAGTTCACAGGGGACCTTCACAGATACGCAGTATTTT. This encodes CASSSQGTFTDTQYF.

This clonotype was counted between two and nine times. The chain has TRBV2 and TRBJ1-3; D call uncertain. This CDR3 is 13 amino acids long. V lost 3 bases to trimming and J lost 0 bases, with 3 bases between them. The V gene's germline CDR1 is SNHLY and CDR2 FYNNEI. In DNA, the CDR3 is TGTGCCAGCAGTGACAACTCTGGAAACACCATATATTTT. This gives the protein CASSDNSGNTIYF.

The sample holds many counts of this clonotype. The J gene is TRBJ2-1, the V gene TRBV29-1; 8 nucleotides line up with TRBD2. Losses at the gene ends were 6 bases for V and 2 bases for J; bases not matched to a gene: 9. Germline lookup yields CDR1 SQVTM and CDR2 ANQGSEA. The CDR3 spans 15 residues. The CDR3 region is CSVATSGITYNEQFF. CDR3 nucleotides: TGCAGCGTGGCTACTAGCGGAATAACCTACAATGAGCAGTTCTTC.

This clonotype was recorded a few times. V gene TRBV18 combines with J gene TRBJ2-2; D not resolved. With 3 bases removed from V and 3 bases from J, the gap between germline ends came to 8 bases. The CDR3 covers 14 residues. Germline loops: CDR1 KGHSH, CDR2 LQKENI. For the CDR3, the DNA is TGTGCCAGCTCACCGGGATTTGACACCGGGGAGCTGTTTTTT. Amino acid sequence: CASSPGFDTGELFF.

A few counts support this clonotype. The chain recombines TRBV5-1 with TRBJ1-6; maybe TRBD1 (6 bases). The germline V gene encodes CDR1 SGHRS and CDR2 YFSETQ. The CDR3 length is 16 residues. V lost 3 bases and J lost 5, with 15 bases in between. CDR3: CASSSTGSWDNSPLHF. As DNA, the CDR3 is TGCGCCAGCAGCTCTACAGGGTCTTGGGATAATTCACCCCTCCACTTT.

This clonotype was seen many times. This chain links TRBV5-1 with TRBJ2-1; 8 bases are shared with TRBD2. Per germline, CDR1 SGHRS and CDR2 YFSETQ. CDR3 length equals 16 residues. V lost 3 bases and J lost 0; bases outside the gene matches: 5. This chain's CDR3 is CASSYVAGSSYNEQFF. The CDR3 bases are TGCGCCAGCAGCTACGTAGCGGGAAGCTCCTACAATGAGCAGTTCTTC.

There are a few counts of this clonotype. The rearrangement links TRBV20-1 to TRBJ2-4, with 9 bases that match TRBD2. V shed 1 base and J 6 bases; nucleotides not matched to a gene: 7. This CDR3 spans 15 amino acids. Germline CDR1 reads DFQATT; CDR2 reads SNEGSKA (reference sequence). The CDR3 sequence is CSARGLAGRLNIQYF. The CDR3 DNA follows: TGCAGTGCTAGAGGCCTAGCGGGACGCTTAAACATTCAGTACTTC.

This chain uses TRBV20-1 with TRBJ2-1; 15 bases map to TRBD2. The closer fit of TRBJ2-5 to the DNA end suggests the J call may be wrong. In germline, CDR1 is DFQATT, CDR2 SNEGSKA (reference sequence). The CDR3 extends over 16 amino acids. The CDR3 here is CSATRTSGRASETQYF. The CDR3 DNA reads as TGCAGTGCCACCCGGACTAGCGGGAGGGCCTCAGAGACCCAGTACTTC.

The sample holds a few counts of this clonotype. This CDR3 reads CASSTKTDTQYF. The CDR3 DNA reads as TGTGCCAGCAGCACAAAGACAGATACGCAGTATTTT. The genes are TRBV12-3 or TRBV12-4 and TRBJ2-3; D gene unclear. The CDR3 is 12 residues long. V was cut by 6 bases and J by 3 bases, with 7 bases left in between.